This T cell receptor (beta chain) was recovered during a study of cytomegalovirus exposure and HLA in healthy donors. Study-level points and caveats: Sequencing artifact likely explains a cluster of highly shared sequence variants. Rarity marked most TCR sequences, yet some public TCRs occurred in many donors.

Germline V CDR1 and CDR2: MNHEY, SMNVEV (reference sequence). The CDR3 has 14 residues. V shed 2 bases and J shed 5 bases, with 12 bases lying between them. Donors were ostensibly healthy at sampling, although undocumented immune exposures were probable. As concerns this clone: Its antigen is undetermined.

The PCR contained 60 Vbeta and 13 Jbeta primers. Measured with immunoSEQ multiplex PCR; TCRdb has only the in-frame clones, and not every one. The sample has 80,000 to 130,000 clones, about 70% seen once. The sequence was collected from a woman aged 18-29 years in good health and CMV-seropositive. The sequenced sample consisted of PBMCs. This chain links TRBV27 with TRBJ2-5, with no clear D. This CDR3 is CASSLRPRWETQYF. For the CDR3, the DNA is TGTGCCAGCAGTTTAAGGCCTAGGTGGGAGACCCAGTACTTC.